This T cell receptor beta chain was sequenced during a study of blood T cell repertoires in COVID-19. Germline values: CDR1 LGHNT, CDR2 FRNRAP. The CDR3 length is 15 residues. Between the trimmed V and J ends, which lost 2 bases and 1 base, there was a span of 8 bases. Method: immunoSEQ multiplex PCR; TCRdb's copy keeps in-frame clones and lacks some. The sample lists approximately 130,000 clones, around 88% occurring once. The sequencing sample was made of PBMCs or T cells enriched from blood (not recorded which). This receptor was obtained from a woman aged 45-65 years who had recovered from COVID-19. The genes are TRBV12-5 and TRBJ2-2, with a tentative D call TRBD2 (5 bases). Written as DNA, the CDR3 is TGTGCTAGTGGTTTGACCGGGGAGAACACCGGGGAGCTGTTTTTT. Protein sequence: CASGLTGENTGELFF.